This TCR beta chain is from a study of tumor and adjacent non-tumor tissue in lung cancer. On this clonotype itself: Possible read error: a much larger clone is one base away.

A modified ARM-PCR protocol with three rounds of nested PCR amplified TCRbeta. TCRdb reprocessed the multiplex PCR reads via MiXCR and lists one record per CDR3 protein. The data show more than 70,000 distinct CDR3 sequences, roughly two thirds seen once. No cell sorting was done before RNA was extracted from the tissue. Donors were chemotherapy-naive, newly diagnosed lung cancer surgical patients in China, August–late 2014. The clonotype originates from a man aged 70-80 years with non-small cell lung cancer. The specimen sequenced was lung tumor tissue.

The CDR3 DNA reads TGTGCCAGCAGCCCCGACAGAGACATGAACACTGAAGCTTTCTTT. It yields the protein CASSPDRDMNTEAFF. J is TRBJ1-1 and V is TRBV11-3, with a weak D call TRBD1 (5 bases). Germline loops: CDR1 SGHNT, CDR2 YENEEA. The CDR3 extends over 15 amino acids. Trimming removed 5 bases from V and 0 bases from J, with 13 bases in between.